The clone carrying this T cell receptor beta chain was seen many times. This sample is part of a study of T-cell reconstitution after alpha-beta-depleted transplantation in children. A library of TCRbeta sequences, prepared with unique molecular identifiers, was generated. TCRdb called the PCR reads again in MiXCR, with one record for every CDR3 protein. The table includes fewer than 130,000 distinct CDR3 sequences, over 9% detected once. V lost 1 base to trimming and J lost 2 bases, with 7 bases between them. CDR1 and CDR2 from the germline V gene are SGHRS and YFSETQ. The CDR3 covers 15 residues. This sequence originates from a human donor who donated a stem cell graft to a child with acute lymphoblastic leukemia. The chain employs TRBV5-1 and TRBJ2-6; a possible D gene is TRBD2 (6 bases). Source: PBMCs from the stem cell graft donor, taken from the stem cell graft. CDR3 sequence: CASSLRGAGANVLTF. In DNA form, the CDR3 reads TGCGCCAGCAGCTTGCGCGGGGCTGGGGCCAACGTCCTGACTTTC.